This T cell receptor beta chain stems from a study of blood T cell repertoires in COVID-19. Overall study: Sites in the United States, Italy and Spain provided acute and convalescent COVID-19 samples. T cells, B-cell-depleted T cells, or PBMCs supplied cDNA or gDNA.

Source study methods: Quantification of nucleated cells was approximated via reference gene primer amplification. Clones were sequenced by immunoSEQ multiplex PCR, and TCRdb holds only the in-frame ones, with some missing. V and J calls plus clone size are reproduced from that table; the DNA served to infer D and trimming. The table shows 200,000 or so clones, with about 80% occurring only once. This CDR3 region has 19 residues. Sequenced input: peripheral blood. This sequence joins TRBV21-1 and TRBJ2-3; the table's D call of TRBD2 was not tested on the DNA. TRBV21-1 is flagged as a pseudogene. This clonotype originated in a human donor with acute or convalescent COVID-19. The donor label of this sample is uncertain. Here the CDR3 reads CASSIGTNRRTKSTDTQYF. The CDR3 coding sequence is TGTGCCAGCAGCATAGGGACTAATCGCCGAACGAAAAGCACAGATACGCAGTATTTT.